This T cell receptor beta chain was obtained from a study of blood T cell repertoires in COVID-19. As for the study in general: PBMCs, B-cell-depleted T cells, or T cells were the source of the cDNA or gDNA that made up the material.

Profiled with immunoSEQ multiplex PCR; TCRdb holds only in-frame clones, not every one. The table includes some 300,000 clones, about 90% detected once. The CDR3 has 15 amino acids. CDR1 and CDR2 (germline): MNHNS, SASEGT. The V gene lost 1 base and the J gene lost 9 bases, with 13 bases spanning the gap. This TCR came from a woman under 40 who had recovered from COVID-19. The chain combines TRBV6-1 with TRBJ1-6; D unresolved. Sequencing input: PBMCs or T cells enriched from blood (not recorded which). CDR3 bases: TGTGCCAGCAGTGAAGAATTTGGAGGGAGTTCACCCCTCCACTTT. Its protein is CASSEEFGGSSPLHF.